What follows are 29 T cell receptor beta chains derived from one specimen sequenced in a study of OX40 agonist ivuxolimab in advanced cancers. Sequenced by immunoSEQ multiplex PCR; TCRdb stores in-frame clones only, minus some. The sample shows 50,000 to 70,000 clones, around 88% of them seen only once. The material sequenced was CD4+ or CD8+ T cells sorted from blood, taken in a trial of the OX40 agonist ivuxolimab. The receptor set was obtained from an adult with an advanced solid tumor such as melanoma, head and neck, liver or kidney cancer.

This clone is a singleton in its sample. The CDR3, as DNA: TGTGCCAGTAAGCCCCTGGGACTAGCGGTTAACAATGAGCAGTTCTTC. It encodes CASKPLGLAVNNEQFF. The gene calls are TRBV19 and TRBJ2-1; 11 nucleotides line up with TRBD2. Germline V lookup: CDR1 LNHDA, CDR2 SQIVND (reference sequence). This CDR3 is 16 amino acids long. Germline trimming cut 7 bases from V and 5 bases from J; bases unmatched to any gene: 10.

The chain has TRBV25-1 and TRBJ2-5; perhaps TRBD1 as D (6 bases). The CDR3 extends over 16 amino acids. Germline assignment: CDR1 MGHDK and CDR2 SYGVNS. Trimming stripped 0 bases from V and 7 bases from J, with 18 bases between. CDR3 sequence: CASSEYKGQGRGTQYF. CDR3 nucleotide sequence: TGTGCCAGCAGTGAATATAAGGGGCAGGGGAGAGGGACCCAGTACTTC.

This clone was seen a single time. The gene calls are TRBV29-1 and TRBJ2-7; D may match TRBD1 or TRBD2 (6 bases each). With 2 bases removed from V and 7 bases from J, the gap between germline ends came to 12 bases. The CDR3 length is 12 residues. Germline V lookup: CDR1 SQVTM, CDR2 ANQGSEA. The CDR3 region is CSVEFGGAEQYF. In DNA, the CDR3 is TGCAGCGTTGAATTCGGGGGCGCGGAGCAGTACTTC.

The chain carries TRBV5-1 and TRBJ2-7, with 10 bases lining up with TRBD2. Germline CDR1 and CDR2: SGHRS and YFSETQ. J gave up 2 bases and V 2 bases, and 4 bases lay outside the gene matches. The CDR3 covers 15 residues. The DNA for the CDR3 is TGCGCCAGCAGCTTCCTAGCGGGAGCACCCTACGAGCAGTACTTC. Residues: CASSFLAGAPYEQYF. Variable domain in full (rest from reference TRBV5-1 and TRBJ2-7): KAGVTQTPRYLIKTRGQQVTLSCSPISGHRSVSWYQQTPGQGLQFLFEYFSETQRNKGNFPGRFSGRQFSNSRSEMNVSTLELGDSALYLCASSFLAGAPYEQYFGPGTRLTVT.

In DNA form, the CDR3 reads TGTGCCAGCAGGATAGCGGGGGCCGACTACGAGCAGTACTTC. The encoded protein is CASRIAGADYEQYF. This sequence joins TRBV6-1 and TRBJ2-7; TRBD2 matches at 9 bases. Trimming cost V 6 bases and J 3 bases; bases outside gene matches: 6. This CDR3 is built from 14 residues. Germline V gene lookup returns CDR1 MNHNS and CDR2 SASEGT.

This chain links TRBV7-2 with TRBJ2-5, with 8 bases that match TRBD2. The CDR3 spans 16 residues. CDR1 is SGHTA and CDR2 is FQGNSA in the germline V gene. J lost 1 base, V lost 0 bases, and 4 bases had no gene match. CDR3 DNA: TGTGCCAGCAGCTTAGCGGCGGGGGGACCCCAAGAGACCCAGTACTTC. Translating gives CASSLAAGGPQETQYF.

The CDR3 is CASSPQGGLPYEQYF. In nucleotides, the CDR3 is TGTGCCAGCAGCCCCCAAGGGGGGCTACCCTACGAGCAGTACTTC. The rearrangement joins TRBV5-6 to TRBJ2-7; D assignment may be TRBD1 or TRBD2 (6 bases each). Germline-derived CDR1 and CDR2 are SGHDT and YYEEEE. CDR3 size: 15 residues. The V and J ends lost 4 bases and 2 bases respectively, with 16 bases between them.

The chain combines TRBV7-6 with TRBJ2-5; TRBD1 is a possible D gene (5 bases). The V and J ends lost 7 bases and 0 bases respectively, with 9 bases between them. The CDR3 sequence is 13 residues long. The V gene's germline CDR1 is SGHVS and CDR2 FNYEAQ. Here the CDR3 DNA reads TGTGCCAGCAACACAGGAAACCAAGAGACCCAGTACTTC. Its translation is CASNTGNQETQYF.

In DNA form, the CDR3 reads TGTGCCAGTGCATCTCCTCGGACTAGCGGGAGCCCAGAGACCCAGTACTTC. Protein: CASASPRTSGSPETQYF. The chain recombines TRBV19 with TRBJ2-5; TRBD2 matches 13 bases. CDR1 and CDR2 (germline): LNHDA, SQIVND (reference sequence). The CDR3 covers 17 residues. V shed 8 bases and J 4 bases; nucleotides not matched to a gene: 13.

V and J are TRBV19 and TRBJ2-2; D unclear. The CDR3 runs to 15 residues. Trimming stripped 4 bases from V and 3 bases from J, with 12 bases between. Germline V gene lookup returns CDR1 LNHDA and CDR2 SQIVND (reference sequence). The CDR3 bases are TGTGCCAGTAGTAATTGGGGAATTGACACCGGGGAGCTGTTTTTT. Translated, it gives CASSNWGIDTGELFF.

The table lists this clone with a few counts. The chain joins TRBV6-6 to TRBJ1-5; D is possibly TRBD1 (6 bases). This CDR3 has 13 residues. Germline V gene data show CDR1 as MNHNY and CDR2 as SVGAGI (reference sequence). With 6 bases removed from V and 4 bases from J, the gap between germline ends came to 10 bases. This CDR3 reads CASSFGQNQPQHF. CDR3 sequence (DNA): TGTGCCAGCAGCTTCGGACAGAATCAGCCCCAGCATTTT.

V and J are TRBV7-9 and TRBJ1-4; 8 bases agree with TRBD1. Germline V gives CDR1 SEHNR, CDR2 FQNEAQ (reference sequence). Losses at the gene ends were 7 bases for V and 4 bases for J; bases not matched to a gene: 2. CDR3 length: 13 residues. The DNA for the CDR3 is TGTGCCAGCACAACAGGGGGTAATGAAAAACTGTTTTTT. Its protein is CASTTGGNEKLFF.

In this sample, this clone turned up once. V gene TRBV7-9 combines with J gene TRBJ1-4; the D gene is possibly TRBD1 (5 bases). V was cut by 4 bases and J by 0 bases, with 9 bases left in between. From germline, CDR1 is SEHNR and CDR2 FQNEAQ (reference sequence). The CDR3 runs to 15 residues. CDR3 in DNA: TGTGCCAGCAGCTACGCGGGGGCAACTAATGAAAAACTGTTTTTT. Protein product: CASSYAGATNEKLFF.

The rearrangement uses TRBV28 and TRBJ1-5, with a possible D match to TRBD1 (5 bases). The CDR3 spans 14 residues. The germline CDR1 and CDR2 sequences are MDHEN and SYDVKM. The V end was cut by 5 bases, the J end by 7 bases, with 15 bases between. The CDR3 coding sequence is TGTGCCAGCAGTACCTCAGGGAGTATACAGCCCCAGCATTTT. Protein product: CASSTSGSIQPQHF.

The J gene is TRBJ1-2, the V gene TRBV6-1, with D maybe TRBD1 (5 bases). Germline V gene sequence: CDR1 MNHNS, CDR2 SASEGT. V was trimmed by 7 bases and J by 8 bases, leaving 23 bases between them. The CDR3 spans 15 residues. CDR3 region: CASILGGAGLRGYTF. CDR3 sequence (DNA): TGTGCCAGCATCCTAGGAGGGGCTGGACTTCGGGGCTACACCTTC.

The gene calls are TRBV5-1 and TRBJ2-7; 11 bases map to TRBD2. Germline values: CDR1 SGHRS, CDR2 YFSETQ. There are 19 residues in the CDR3. V lost 2 bases to trimming and J lost 4 bases; unmatched junction nucleotides: 17. CDR3 DNA sequence: TGCGCCAGCAGCTTCCGGAGCGGGGGGCGGCTAGCGGGAGGATACGAGCAGTACTTC. Translated: CASSFRSGGRLAGGYEQYF.

The chain employs TRBV5-6 and TRBJ2-2, with D possibly TRBD2 on 5 matching bases. V lost 2 bases to trimming and J lost 10 bases, with 6 bases between them. The CDR3 is 11 amino acids. In germline, CDR1 is SGHDT, CDR2 YYEEEE. CDR3 DNA: TGTGCCAGCAGCTTAGGACTGGAGCTGTTTTTT. It specifies CASSLGLELFF.

The chain uses TRBV5-1 and TRBJ2-7; D is perhaps TRBD2 (6 bases). Germline CDR1 SGHRS, CDR2 YFSETQ. Trimming shortened V by 4 bases and J by 2 bases, and 10 bases separated the two germline ends. CDR3 length equals 13 residues. The CDR3 is CASSPGGAYEQYF. The CDR3 nucleotides read TGCGCCAGCAGCCCCGGAGGGGCCTACGAGCAGTACTTC.

This clone has just one count. V usage is TRBV6-5 and J usage is TRBJ1-1; TRBD1 matches 8 bases. Germline-derived CDR1 and CDR2 are MNHEY and SVGAGI. The junction had 13 bases not matched to a gene; V was cut back by 11 bases and J by 5 bases. The CDR3 runs 14 residues. The CDR3 here is CAVQPGQGSTEAFF. DNA for the CDR3: TGTGCCGTCCAACCAGGACAGGGCAGTACTGAAGCTTTCTTT.

This clone was seen just once. V is TRBV9 and J is TRBJ1-2; 7 nucleotides align to TRBD1. J was trimmed by 4 bases and V by 4 bases; bases with no gene match: 10. Germline CDR1 reads SGDLS; CDR2 reads YYNGEE. This CDR3 region has 15 residues. CDR3 nucleotide sequence: TGTGCCAGCAGCACCCACAGGGGTAGAGGCTATGGCTACACCTTC. Its translation is CASSTHRGRGYGYTF.

The chain combines TRBV4-1 with TRBJ1-2; D gene uncertain. Germline CDR1 MGHRA, CDR2 YSYEKL. The CDR3 loop spans 14 amino acids. V lost 1 base, J lost 3 bases, and 9 bases lay in between. CDR3 residues: CASSQGNTDYGYTF. Written as DNA, the CDR3 is TGCGCCAGCAGCCAAGGTAACACCGACTATGGCTACACCTTC.

The chain uses TRBV19 and TRBJ1-2; tentatively, D is TRBD1 (6 bases). Germline V gene sequence: CDR1 LNHDA, CDR2 SQIVND (reference sequence). The CDR3 loop spans 17 amino acids. V was pared by 3 bases and J by 7 bases, with 24 bases between. CDR3 amino acids: CASSIFTSTGRRGGYTF. Here the CDR3 DNA reads TGTGCCAGTAGTATCTTCACTTCTACAGGGAGGAGGGGTGGCTACACCTTC.

The genes are TRBV7-3 and TRBJ2-6; TRBD1 matches at 7 bases. The CDR3 contains 16 residues. CDR1 is SGHTA, CDR2 FQGTGA, per germline. V gave up 5 bases and J gave up 0 bases; unmatched junction bases: 4. DNA for the CDR3: TGTGCCAGCAGCCCCCAGGGGGTCTCTGGGGCCAACGTCCTGACTTTC. Amino acid sequence: CASSPQGVSGANVLTF.

This clone was recorded only once. The rearrangement joins TRBV6-5 to TRBJ1-1; D is uncertain. This CDR3 is built from 13 residues. Germline V lookup: CDR1 MNHEY, CDR2 SVGAGI. The V and J ends lost 2 bases and 6 bases respectively, with 10 bases between them. CDR3 loop: CASSYDLRSEAFF. CDR3 bases: TGTGCCAGCAGTTACGACCTGAGATCTGAAGCTTTCTTT.

The chain is built from TRBV6-5 and TRBJ2-4; D might be TRBD2 (6 bases). Trimming took off 0 bases at V and 3 bases at J, with 12 bases between the two ends. The germline V gene has CDR1 MNHEY and CDR2 SVGAGI. This CDR3 has 16 residues. The CDR3 reads CASSYSAGGGKNIQYF. CDR3 coding DNA: TGTGCCAGCAGTTACTCGGCCGGGGGTGGCAAAAACATTCAGTACTTC.

The chain combines TRBV5-6 with TRBJ1-3; no firm D call. Germline CDR1 SGHDT, CDR2 YYEEEE. The CDR3 spans 15 residues. The V end lost 4 bases, the J end lost 0 bases, and 11 bases lay between the germline ends. The CDR3 loop reads CASSPTSSSGNTIYF. CDR3 in DNA: TGTGCCAGCAGCCCTACTAGCAGCTCTGGAAACACCATATATTTT. Combining the CDR3 with reference TRBV5-6 and TRBJ1-3 gives the whole variable domain DAGVTQSPTHLIKTRGQQVTLRCSPKSGHDTVSWYQQALGQGPQFIFQYYEEEERQRGNFPDRFSGHQFPNYSSELNVNALLLGDSALYLCASSPTSSSGNTIYFGEGSWLTVV.

The chain couples TRBV4-2 to TRBJ2-5, with TRBD2 identical over 10 bases. CDR3 length equals 15 residues. After removal of 3 bases from V and 1 base from J, the junction contained 2 bases not matched to a gene. Germline V CDR1 and CDR2: LGHNA, YNFKEQ. The CDR3 bases are TGTGCCAGCAGCCAGTCTAGCGGGAGCCAAGAGACCCAGTACTTC. It yields the protein CASSQSSGSQETQYF.

The chain joins TRBV6-5 to TRBJ2-4, with no clear D. Germline CDR1 reads MNHEY; CDR2 reads SVGAGI. The CDR3 runs 16 residues. V gave up 0 bases and J gave up 0 bases, with 9 bases separating them. In DNA form, the CDR3 reads TGTGCCAGCAGTTACTCGAGGTGGAAAGCCAAAAACATTCAGTACTTC. This encodes CASSYSRWKAKNIQYF.

The chain uses TRBV5-1 and TRBJ1-1, with 12 positions matching TRBD1. The germline V gene encodes CDR1 SGHRS and CDR2 YFSETQ. There are 14 residues in the CDR3. V was clipped by 3 bases and J by 10 bases; unmatched bases: 7. CDR3 sequence reads: CASSSQGQGARAFF. The CDR3 DNA reads TGCGCCAGCAGCTCTCAGGGACAGGGGGCAAGAGCTTTCTTT.